These 6 T cell receptor beta chains came from one sample sequenced in a study of cytomegalovirus exposure and HLA in healthy donors. PCR employed 60 Vbeta and 13 Jbeta primers. Clones were read by immunoSEQ multiplex PCR, and TCRdb kept only the in-frame ones, dropping some. The repertoire holds 150,000 to 180,000 clones, 80% seen once, with 9.5% to 15% in the top ten. Sequences were obtained from PBMCs. These receptors came from a man aged 25 to 40 in good health and CMV-seropositive.

The CDR3 DNA follows: TGTGCCAGCAGTTCCACGCCCCCAGGTACCAGCACAGATACGCAGTATTTT. Protein: CASSSTPPGTSTDTQYF. The V and J genes are TRBV27 and TRBJ2-3; D remains unclear. Germline CDR1 MNHEY, CDR2 SMNVEV (reference sequence). The CDR3 runs 17 residues. The ends were cut back, 4 bases at V and 0 bases at J, with 17 bases in the middle.

The chain carries TRBV5-1 and TRBJ2-1, with 10 bases identical to TRBD2. Trimming cost V 3 bases and J 1 base; bases outside gene matches: 7. The CDR3 loop spans 17 amino acids. The germline CDR1 and CDR2 sequences are SGHRS and YFSETQ. CDR3 loop: CASSSVTSGYSYNEQFF. Here the CDR3 DNA reads TGCGCCAGCAGCTCAGTGACTAGCGGGTATTCCTACAATGAGCAGTTCTTC.

J is TRBJ2-7 and V is TRBV6-5; D uncertain. The CDR3 length is 13 residues. The V end was cut by 6 bases, the J end by 3 bases, with 12 bases between. Per the germline V gene, CDR1 is MNHEY and CDR2 is SVGAGI. The CDR3: CASSPGPRYEQYF. CDR3 in DNA: TGTGCCAGCAGCCCTGGGCCTCGCTACGAGCAGTACTTC.

The chain couples TRBV28 to TRBJ2-1; TRBD2 might be the D (6 bases). The CDR3 runs to 15 residues. The V and J ends lost 9 bases and 0 bases respectively, with 15 bases between them. Per germline, CDR1 MDHEN and CDR2 SYDVKM. In DNA, the CDR3 is TGTGCCAGTCAACTAGCTGCTAGCTCCTACAATGAGCAGTTCTTC. It yields the protein CASQLAASSYNEQFF.

This clone was picked up one time. The V gene is TRBV5-6, the J gene TRBJ2-5; D not resolved. This CDR3 is built from 13 residues. Trimming took 4 bases from V and 5 from J, leaving 12 bases between them. Germline CDR1 SGHDT, CDR2 YYEEEE. The CDR3 region is CASSQALRETQYF. The CDR3 DNA sequence: TGTGCCAGCAGCCAAGCTCTTCGGGAGACCCAGTACTTC.

This rearrangement joins TRBV7-8 to TRBJ2-1, with 8 nucleotides matching TRBD2. Germline trimming cut 1 base from V and 2 bases from J; bases unmatched to any gene: 10. Germline V lookup: CDR1 SGHVS, CDR2 FQNEAQ. The CDR3 length is 18 residues. CDR3 nucleotide sequence: TGTGCCAGCAGCTTAGGGAGTAGCGGGGAAGTACCCTACAATGAGCAGTTCTTC. Residues: CASSLGSSGEVPYNEQFF.